This T cell receptor (beta chain) stems from a study of cytomegalovirus exposure and HLA in healthy donors. The CDR3 is 17 residues long. PCR used 60 Vbeta primers and 13 Jbeta primers. Produced via immunoSEQ multiplex PCR; TCRdb's table is partial and in-frame only. The sample has just over 200,000 clones, roughly 68% seen once. Study conclusions and caveats: Later analysis indicated greater clonal expansion among HLA-associated TCR beta chains than among equally common other chains. The listing of approximately 160 TCR beta chains classed them as cytomegalovirus-associated.

About this clone: Its target is unknown.

The rearrangement uses TRBV21-1 and TRBJ2-6; the table's D call TRBD1 went unverified against the DNA. TRBV21-1 is assigned pseudogene status. The sequenced material came from PBMCs. The source of this sequence is a middle-aged man in good health and CMV-seropositive. The CDR3 is CASNRTGQTSGANVLTF. Written as DNA, the CDR3 is TGTGCCAGCAATAGGACGGGACAGACCTCTGGGGCCAACGTCCTGACTTTC.